This passage covers 21 T cell receptor beta chains from one sample sequenced in a study of CD8 T cells in ankylosing spondylitis. General study points: In ankylosing spondylitis blood, a motif of roughly eight highly homologous TCR beta variants appeared characteristic.

Their target antigens are unknown. TCRdb itself ran the 5' RACE reads through MiXCR, one entry per CDR3 protein. The sample consists of roughly 450,000 distinct CDR3 sequences, 20% to 30% of them appearing once. The sample was blood, either unsorted or a sorted T cell fraction (not recorded which). These receptors came from a male donor with ankylosing spondylitis.

This chain uses TRBV7-2 with TRBJ2-6, with 7 positions matching TRBD2. CDR1 SGHTA and CDR2 FQGNSA come from the germline V gene. The CDR3 has 15 residues. V lost 5 bases and J lost 2; bases outside the gene matches: 3. For the CDR3, the DNA is TGTGCCAGCAGCCCTCGGGGGGCTGGGGCCAACGTCCTGACTTTC. Translation: CASSPRGAGANVLTF.

This chain joins TRBV4-1 and TRBJ1-4; D is uncertain. V was cut by 0 bases and J by 7 bases, with 9 bases left in between. CDR1 and CDR2 (germline): MGHRA, YSYEKL. The CDR3 totals 14 residues. The DNA for the CDR3 is TGCGCCAGCAGCCAAGATATCAGTTTTGAAAAACTGTTTTTT. Amino acids: CASSQDISFEKLFF.

This clonotype was detected a few times. The chain joins TRBV5-1 to TRBJ1-1, with D tentatively TRBD1 (5 bases). The V end was cut by 4 bases, the J end by 4 bases, with 14 bases between. The CDR3 extends over 14 amino acids. CDR1 is SGHRS and CDR2 is YFSETQ in the germline V gene. CDR3 sequence reads: CASSPSVGGTEAFF. CDR3 DNA sequence: TGCGCCAGCAGCCCCAGCGTTGGGGGCACTGAAGCTTTCTTT.

This clonotype was picked up a small number of times. V is TRBV2 and J is TRBJ2-5; D is perhaps TRBD2 (6 bases). Germline loops: CDR1 SNHLY, CDR2 FYNNEI. There are 13 residues in the CDR3. The V gene lost 4 bases and the J gene lost 4 bases, with 10 bases spanning the gap. The CDR3 loop reads CASSGLEGETQYF. DNA of the CDR3: TGTGCCAGCAGTGGGTTGGAGGGAGAGACCCAGTACTTC.

This clonotype was recorded a few times. CDR3 residues: CASSIPGAGGEKLFF. The CDR3 DNA sequence: TGTGCCAGCAGTATACCGGGAGCTGGCGGTGAAAAACTGTTTTTT. This chain connects TRBV25-1 to TRBJ1-4; no reliable D call. V was pared by 5 bases and J by 7 bases, with 17 bases between. This CDR3 region has 15 residues. Germline CDR1 and CDR2: MGHDK and SYGVNS.

This clonotype was detected only a few times. The V call is TRBV11-2, the J call TRBJ2-7, with D possibly TRBD2 on 6 matching bases. The V gene lost 7 bases and the J gene lost 0 bases, with 19 bases spanning the gap. Germline CDR1 SGHAT, CDR2 FQNNGV. The CDR3 sequence is 16 residues long. For the CDR3, the DNA is TGTGCCAGCAACACCCAGCTAGCGATACCCTCCTACGAGCAGTACTTC. It yields the protein CASNTQLAIPSYEQYF.

CDR3 DNA sequence: TGCGCCAGCAGCCCCCTATTCACTAGCGGGAGATCCTACAATGAGCAGTTCTTC. It yields the protein CASSPLFTSGRSYNEQFF. The V gene is TRBV5-1, the J gene TRBJ2-1, with 11 bases fitting TRBD2. V shed 4 bases, J shed 1 base, and the junction held 10 bases outside the gene matches. Germline V gene lookup returns CDR1 SGHRS and CDR2 YFSETQ. The CDR3 length is 18 residues.

This clonotype was seen a few times. The gene calls are TRBV7-9 and TRBJ2-1; D gene unclear. V lost 3 bases, J lost 6 bases, and 9 bases lay in between. The CDR3 is 13 residues long. The V gene's germline CDR1 is SEHNR and CDR2 FQNEAQ (reference sequence). The CDR3 DNA follows: TGTGCCAGCAGCTTCCCCCCGGGCAATGAGCAGTTCTTC. Its translation is CASSFPPGNEQFF.

This clonotype was seen only a few times. This chain uses TRBV10-3 with TRBJ1-1; 9 bases are shared with TRBD1. Germline lookup yields CDR1 ENHRY and CDR2 SYGVKD. After removal of 5 bases from V and 5 bases from J, the junction contained 9 bases not matched to a gene. The CDR3 length is 15 residues. In DNA form, the CDR3 reads TGTGCCATCAGTATTAATACAGGGGGCGCGACTGAAGCTTTCTTT. Protein sequence: CAISINTGGATEAFF.

V is TRBV7-9 and J is TRBJ2-7; D gene uncertain. The ends were cut back, 11 bases at V and 7 bases at J, with 27 bases in the middle. Germline V gene data show CDR1 as SEHNR and CDR2 as FQNEAQ (reference sequence). The CDR3 sequence is 15 residues long. The CDR3 bases are TGTGCCTCTACCTCGGGTACAAGCAGACTCGGGGAGCAGTACGTC. Protein product: CASTSGTSRLGEQYV.

In this sample, this clonotype turned up a few times. J is TRBJ2-2 and V is TRBV7-8; 7 nucleotides align to TRBD1. The CDR3 runs to 14 residues. V lost 6 bases, J lost 3 bases, and 4 bases stayed unmatched. CDR1 is SGHVS, CDR2 FQNEAQ, per germline. The CDR3 reads CASRGQSYTGELFF. Here the CDR3 DNA reads TGTGCCAGCAGGGGACAGTCCTACACCGGGGAGCTGTTTTTT. The full variable domain, completed using reference TRBV7-8 and TRBJ2-2, is GAGVSQSPRYKVAKRGQDVALRCDPISGHVSLFWYQQALGQGPEFLTYFQNEAQLDKSGLPSDRFFAERPEGSVSTLKIQRTQQEDSAVYLCASRGQSYTGELFFGEGSRLTVL.

V is TRBV7-2 and J is TRBJ1-4; TRBD1 aligns across 9 bases. Germline-derived CDR1 and CDR2 are SGHTA and FQGNSA. This CDR3 has 15 residues. The trim removed 1 base at V and 4 bases at J, leaving 1 base unmatched. CDR3: CASSLGTGDNEKLFF. DNA of the CDR3: TGTGCCAGCAGCTTAGGGACAGGGGATAATGAAAAACTGTTTTTT.

The V gene is TRBV10-2, the J gene TRBJ2-1; the match to TRBD2 covers 11 bases. Germline CDR1 is WSHSY and CDR2 is SAAADI. The CDR3 covers 16 residues. V gave up 6 bases and J gave up 6 bases; unmatched junction bases: 10. The CDR3 DNA reads TGCGCCAGCAGCAAAAAACTAGCGGGAGTGGGCAATGAGCAGTTCTTC. Residues: CASSKKLAGVGNEQFF.

The chain employs TRBV4-1 and TRBJ1-5, with D maybe TRBD1 (6 bases). Germline CDR1 reads MGHRA; CDR2 reads YSYEKL. V was clipped by 1 base and J by 0 bases, with 13 bases between them. The CDR3 extends over 17 amino acids. The CDR3 DNA reads TGCGCCAGCAGCCAAGCGGACAGAATATATAGCAATCAGCCCCAGCATTTT. Protein product: CASSQADRIYSNQPQHF.

The rearrangement links TRBV20-1 to TRBJ1-1; tentatively, D is TRBD1 (6 bases). Between the trimmed V and J ends, which lost 6 bases and 1 base, there was a span of 12 bases. Per the germline V gene, CDR1 is DFQATT and CDR2 is SNEGSKA (reference sequence). The length of the CDR3 is 13 residues. The DNA of the CDR3 is TGCAGTGCGCTCCGGGACAAGAACACTGAAGCTTTCTTT. It specifies CSALRDKNTEAFF.

This chain joins TRBV15 and TRBJ1-1; TRBD1 agrees at 7 bases. The length of the CDR3 is 14 residues. V shed 5 bases and J 7 bases; nucleotides not matched to a gene: 10. Germline V gene data show CDR1 as LNHNV and CDR2 as YYDKDF (reference sequence). CDR3 region: CATSGPGQLGEAFF. DNA for the CDR3: TGTGCCACCAGCGGACCGGGACAGCTAGGTGAAGCTTTCTTT.

The V and J genes are TRBV24-1 and TRBJ2-2; D gene unclear. With 3 bases removed from V and 1 base from J, the gap between germline ends came to 2 bases. The CDR3 runs 13 residues. Germline CDR1 and CDR2: KGHDR and SFDVKD. DNA for the CDR3: TGTGCCACCAGTGATCAGAACACCGGGGAGCTGTTTTTT. This translates into CATSDQNTGELFF.

This clonotype was seen at least ten times. The rearrangement joins TRBV5-6 to TRBJ2-7, with D uncertain. In germline, CDR1 is SGHDT, CDR2 YYEEEE. This CDR3 is 12 amino acids long. The V end was cut by 0 bases, the J end by 7 bases, with 8 bases between. CDR3 DNA: TGTGCCAGCAGCTTGGTCTTGGGGGAGCAGTACTTC. Its protein product is CASSLVLGEQYF.

This clonotype was counted many times. V is TRBV10-3 and J is TRBJ2-3, with a tentative D call TRBD1 (5 bases). Germline V CDR1 and CDR2: ENHRY, SYGVKD. V was clipped by 0 bases and J by 2 bases, with 9 bases between them. This CDR3 is 15 amino acids long. The CDR3 is CAISESEQVTDTQYF. CDR3 DNA sequence: TGTGCCATCAGTGAGTCAGAACAGGTCACAGATACGCAGTATTTT.

This clonotype was seen ten or more times. This CDR3 is CASTDPGRSSYNEQFF. CDR3 coding DNA: TGTGCCAGCACCGACCCCGGGAGGAGCTCCTACAATGAGCAGTTCTTC. V and J are TRBV12-3 or TRBV12-4 and TRBJ2-1; 7 bases align to TRBD2. J gave up 0 bases and V 7 bases, and 9 bases lay outside the gene matches. This CDR3 contains 16 residues.

This clonotype has a single count. This rearrangement joins TRBV3-1 to TRBJ1-2, with 10 bases fitting TRBD1. Germline CDR1 LGHDT, CDR2 YNNKEL (reference sequence). Trimming at V came to 1 base and at J to 6 bases, leaving 8 bases not matched to a gene. The CDR3 totals 16 residues. CDR3 region: CASSQASRDRGHGYTF. CDR3 DNA sequence: TGTGCCAGCAGCCAAGCGTCCCGGGACAGGGGTCATGGCTACACCTTC.